The 27 T cell receptor beta chains presented below share a single source sample, sequenced in a study of molecular identifiers for immune sequencing clone quantification. From the PCR reads, TCRdb called clonotypes with MiXCR, one entry per CDR3 protein. Of over 600,000 distinct CDR3 sequences in the sample, around 20% were seen once. The sample comprised naive CD8+ T cells from blood, with Jurkat cell RNA spiked in. Subset: FACS-sorted CD8+CD4-CCR7+CD45RA+ naive T cells. Source of these receptors: a human donor in good health. Some libraries in this study had Jurkat cell RNA spiked in.

Regarding this clonotype: This may be a read error: a much more frequent sequence differs by one nucleotide. The chain recombines TRBV7-6 with TRBJ2-5; D gene uncertain. Germline CDR1 SGHVS, CDR2 FNYEAQ. The CDR3 totals 13 residues. CDR3 amino acids: CASSLAFQETQNF. In DNA form, the CDR3 reads TGTGCCAGCAGCTTAGCCTTCCAAGAGACCCAGAACTTC.

This clonotype appeared many times. The DNA for the CDR3 is TGTGCCATCAGTGGACTAGCGGGGGACCACGACCAACAAGAGACCCAGTACTTC. Translating gives CAISGLAGDHDQQETQYF. The V call is TRBV10-3, the J call TRBJ2-5; TRBD2 agrees at 12 bases. In germline, CDR1 is ENHRY, CDR2 SYGVKD. The V segment lost 4 bases and the J segment 2 bases; nucleotides outside the gene matches: 11. The CDR3 loop spans 18 amino acids.

With regard to this clonotype: A read error may be the cause here, since a much bigger clone is one base away. The chain recombines TRBV9 with TRBJ1-1; possibly TRBD1 for D (5 bases). The CDR3 runs to 15 residues. Germline assignment: CDR1 SGDLS and CDR2 YYNGEE. As DNA, the CDR3 is TGTGCCAGCAGCGTAGTTCGACAGTTGAACACTGAAGCTCTCTTT. It translates to CASSVVRQLNTEALF. The variable domain in full, with the rest retrieved from reference TRBV9 and TRBJ1-1, is DSGVTQTPKHLITATGQRVTLRCSPRSGDLSVYWYQQSLDQGLQFLIQYYNGEERAKGNILERFSAQQFPDLHSELNLSSLELGDSALYFCASSVVRQLNTEALFGQGTRLTVV.

The chain links TRBV6-5 to TRBJ2-5, with unresolved D. The germline V and J ends were trimmed by 5 bases and 7 bases, with 11 bases remaining between them. CDR3 size: 12 residues. The germline V gene has CDR1 MNHEY and CDR2 SVGAGI. The CDR3: CASSHLEATQYF. The CDR3 bases are TGTGCCAGCAGTCATTTAGAAGCGACCCAGTACTTC.

In its sample, this clonotype was seen many times. The rearrangement links TRBV5-1 to TRBJ2-7; 11 bases are shared with TRBD2. The V segment lost 3 bases and the J segment 2 bases; nucleotides outside the gene matches: 7. Germline-derived CDR1 and CDR2 are SGHRS and YFSETQ. This CDR3 region has 16 residues. The CDR3: CASSSYELAGAYEQYF. The CDR3 DNA reads TGCGCCAGCAGCTCCTACGAACTAGCGGGAGCCTACGAGCAGTACTTC.

This clonotype was picked up many times. The chain joins TRBV27 to TRBJ2-7; maybe TRBD1 (5 bases). There are 14 residues in the CDR3. V lost 2 bases and J lost 0, with 8 bases in between. Germline V lookup: CDR1 MNHEY, CDR2 SMNVEV (reference sequence). The CDR3 region has the DNA TGTGCCAGCAGTTTAGCCAGGGCCTCCTACGAGCAGTACTTC. Translating gives CASSLARASYEQYF.

This clonotype was observed a few times. The chain combines TRBV2 with TRBJ2-1, with D perhaps TRBD2 (5 bases). Trimming left V 6 bases short and J 0 bases short, with 12 bases between. Germline CDR1 reads SNHLY; CDR2 reads FYNNEI. This CDR3 has 15 residues. The CDR3 here is CASRGVVNSYNEQFF. The CDR3 DNA reads TGTGCCAGCAGGGGAGTGGTCAACTCCTACAATGAGCAGTTCTTC. Looking up the rest from reference TRBV2 and TRBJ2-1 gives the full variable domain: EPEVTQTPSHQVTQMGQEVILRCVPISNHLYFYWYRQILGQKVEFLVSFYNNEISEKSEIFDDQFSVERPDGSNFTLKIRSTKLEDSAMYFCASRGVVNSYNEQFFGPGTRLTVL.

This clonotype was observed at least ten times. This rearrangement joins TRBV4-3 to TRBJ1-4; 8 positions agree with TRBD1. The CDR3 runs to 16 residues. The V gene end was trimmed by 2 bases and the J gene end by 3 bases; junction bases not matched to a gene: 5. The germline V gene encodes CDR1 LGHNA and CDR2 YSLEER. CDR3 region: CASSQFRQGSNEKLFF. The DNA of the CDR3 is TGCGCCAGCAGCCAATTCAGACAGGGGTCTAATGAAAAACTGTTTTTT.

Concerning this clonotype itself: A read error may be the cause here, since a much bigger clone is one base away. The chain has TRBV11-2 and TRBJ1-1; D ambiguous. This CDR3 has 14 amino acids. Germline lookup yields CDR1 SGHAT and CDR2 FQNNGV. Trimming removed 0 bases at V and 1 base at J, with 6 bases between. CDR3 sequence: CASSLEEPNTEAFF. Written as DNA, the CDR3 is TGTGCCAGCAGCTTAGAGGAGCCGAACACTGAAGCTTTCTTT.

This clonotype was recorded many times. V is TRBV7-9 and J is TRBJ2-7; D tentatively fits TRBD1 or TRBD2 (5 bases each). V was clipped by 6 bases and J by 2 bases, with 11 bases between them. This CDR3 has 13 residues. Per the germline V gene, CDR1 is SEHNR and CDR2 is FQNEAQ (reference sequence). The CDR3 DNA reads TGTGCCAGCAGAGAGGGGCCCGCCTACGAGCAGTACTTC. This sequence encodes CASREGPAYEQYF.

This clonotype occurred many times. The chain links TRBV15 to TRBJ2-3; D gene uncertain. The length of the CDR3 is 16 residues. V gave up 0 bases and J gave up 2 bases, with 12 bases separating them. Germline CDR1 reads LNHNV; CDR2 reads YYDKDF (reference sequence). As DNA, the CDR3 is TGTGCCACCAGCAGAGACGCGAGCGAGATCACAGATACGCAGTATTTT. This sequence encodes CATSRDASEITDTQYF.

The DNA for the CDR3 is TGTGCCAGCACTACCCCAAGGACAGTGGAAGAGACCCAGTACTTC. Residues: CASTTPRTVEETQYF. The chain carries TRBV28 and TRBJ2-5; D is possibly TRBD1 (6 bases). V lost 7 bases and J lost 3, with 18 bases in between. The CDR3 is 15 amino acids. In germline, CDR1 is MDHEN, CDR2 SYDVKM.

This clonotype was observed at least ten times. The gene calls are TRBV12-3 or TRBV12-4 and TRBJ2-2, with a tentative D call TRBD1 (6 bases). The CDR3 totals 16 residues. V lost 6 bases and J 2 bases, leaving 16 bases between the germline ends. The CDR3: CASSPTRDTNTGELFF. CDR3 bases: TGTGCCAGCAGCCCAACCCGGGACACAAACACCGGGGAGCTGTTTTTT.

This clonotype was observed many times. This chain connects TRBV27 to TRBJ1-5; TRBD1 might be the D (6 bases). The CDR3 has 13 amino acids. Germline V gene lookup returns CDR1 MNHEY and CDR2 SMNVEV (reference sequence). V was shortened by 5 bases and J by 6 bases, with 11 bases between the two germline ends. For the CDR3, the DNA is TGTGCCAGCAGTAAACAGGGATCTCAGCCCCAGCATTTT. Protein product: CASSKQGSQPQHF.

This clonotype has at least ten counts. This rearrangement joins TRBV27 to TRBJ2-5; D gene uncertain. Trimming pared 6 bases from V and 6 bases from J, leaving 14 bases between. The CDR3 runs to 13 residues. Per the germline V gene, CDR1 is MNHEY and CDR2 is SMNVEV (reference sequence). The CDR3 loop reads CASSQSAWQTQYF. The CDR3, as DNA: TGTGCCAGCAGCCAATCCGCTTGGCAGACCCAGTACTTC.

In this sample, this clonotype turned up many times. The chain joins TRBV30 to TRBJ2-7; D unclear. Germline V lookup: CDR1 GTSNPN, CDR2 SVGIG (reference sequence). V dropped 2 bases and J dropped 3 bases, with 8 bases sitting between them. The CDR3 length is 12 residues. The CDR3 protein is CAWSTGSYEQYF. The CDR3 DNA sequence: TGTGCCTGGAGTACGGGCAGCTACGAGCAGTACTTC.

About this clonotype: The junction does not match germline at one end; this may be a read error. The J gene is TRBJ2-1, the V gene TRBV29-1; D perhaps matches TRBD2 (6 bases). Germline V gene data show CDR1 as SQVTM and CDR2 as ANQGSEA. This CDR3 is 15 amino acids long. Here the CDR3 reads CSTQDWEDSYNERFF. The CDR3 DNA is TGCAGTACCCAAGACTGGGAGGATTCCTACAATGAGCGGTTCTTC.

This clonotype was seen at least ten times. The rearrangement links TRBV5-4 to TRBJ2-7; unclear D gene. The V end was cut by 4 bases, the J end by 4 bases, with 15 bases between. Germline assignment: CDR1 SGHNT and CDR2 YYREEE (reference sequence). The CDR3 has 14 amino acids. The CDR3 DNA reads TGTGCCAGCAGCCCCTCGACAAGTGTTTACGAGCAGTACTTC. This translates into CASSPSTSVYEQYF.

Many counts were recorded for this clonotype. The chain has TRBV18 and TRBJ2-2; D ambiguous. The CDR3 is 14 residues long. Trimming took off 8 bases at V and 0 bases at J, with 10 bases between the two ends. The germline V gene has CDR1 KGHSH and CDR2 LQKENI. For the CDR3, the DNA is TGTGCCAGCAGCCCCGGACCGAACACCGGGGAGCTGTTTTTT. Translation gives CASSPGPNTGELFF.

This chain joins TRBV7-3 and TRBJ2-2; weak D call: TRBD1 (6 bases). The CDR3 is 13 residues long. Germline V gives CDR1 SGHTA, CDR2 FQGTGA. V was shortened by 5 bases and J by 6 bases, with 10 bases between the two germline ends. The CDR3 region has the DNA TGTGCCAGCAGCCCGGACAGTGCCGGGGAGCTGTTTTTT. This sequence encodes CASSPDSAGELFF. The whole variable domain, filled in from reference TRBV7-3 and TRBJ2-2, reads GAGVSQTPSNKVTEKGKYVELRCDPISGHTALYWYRQSLGQGPEFLIYFQGTGAADDSGLPNDRFFAVRPEGSVSTLKIQRTERGDSAVYLCASSPDSAGELFFGEGSRLTVL.

Points on this clonotype: A junction boundary mismatches the germline segment, possibly from a read error. The chain combines TRBV7-9 with TRBJ1-1, with D maybe TRBD1 (5 bases). Germline assignment: CDR1 SEHNR and CDR2 FQNEAQ (reference sequence). This CDR3 has 15 amino acids. DNA for the CDR3: TGTGCCAGCAGCTTAGCGATAGGGGTGAACACTAAAGCTTTCTTT. Residues: CASSLAIGVNTKAFF.

This clonotype has ten or more counts. V usage is TRBV4-3 and J usage is TRBJ1-1, with D unresolved. CDR1 is LGHNA and CDR2 is YSLEER in the germline V gene. The length of the CDR3 is 15 residues. V lost 0 bases and J lost 3, with 11 bases in between. CDR3 sequence: CASSQEAAAYTEAFF. CDR3 sequence (DNA): TGCGCCAGCAGCCAAGAAGCCGCAGCCTACACTGAAGCTTTCTTT.

The chain carries TRBV7-8 and TRBJ2-7, with TRBD2 matching over 8 bases. J gave up 0 bases and V 5 bases, and 6 bases lay outside the gene matches. This CDR3 has 15 residues. Germline CDR1 SGHVS, CDR2 FQNEAQ. CDR3 DNA sequence: TGTGCCAGCAGCGACACTAGCGGAAACTCCTACGAGCAGTACTTC. Translated: CASSDTSGNSYEQYF.

This clonotype was seen many times. The chain joins TRBV5-1 to TRBJ1-1; perhaps TRBD1 as D (5 bases). The ends were cut back, 1 base at V and 4 bases at J, with 11 bases in the middle. The CDR3 covers 14 residues. Germline V lookup: CDR1 SGHRS, CDR2 YFSETQ. CDR3 bases: TGCGCCAGCAGCTTGTCACCAGGGCCCACTGAAGCTTTCTTT. Encoded protein: CASSLSPGPTEAFF.

This clonotype was seen ten or more times. The J gene is TRBJ2-3, the V gene TRBV5-4; 9 positions match TRBD1. The length of the CDR3 is 16 residues. In germline, CDR1 is SGHNT, CDR2 YYREEE (reference sequence). V gave up 2 bases and J gave up 2 bases; unmatched junction bases: 6. CDR3 nucleotides: TGTGCCAGCAGCTTTGGACAGGGGACAGACACAGATACGCAGTATTTT. Amino acids: CASSFGQGTDTDTQYF.

This clonotype was observed many times. The rearrangement links TRBV5-1 to TRBJ1-6; no definite D call. The CDR3 is 17 residues long. The V end lost 2 bases, the J end lost 0 bases, and 12 bases lay between the germline ends. The germline CDR1 and CDR2 sequences are SGHRS and YFSETQ. CDR3 region: CASSFLGASSYNSPLHF. CDR3 nucleotide sequence: TGCGCCAGCAGCTTCCTTGGAGCAAGCTCCTATAATTCACCCCTCCACTTT.

There are many counts of this clonotype. V is TRBV7-9 and J is TRBJ2-7; 7 nucleotides match TRBD1. This CDR3 region has 14 residues. Trimming cost V 5 bases and J 0 bases; bases outside gene matches: 4. Per the germline V gene, CDR1 is SEHNR and CDR2 is FQNEAQ (reference sequence). The CDR3 loop reads CASSRRDSSYEQYF. The CDR3 nucleotides are TGTGCCAGCAGCCGCCGGGACAGCTCCTACGAGCAGTACTTC.